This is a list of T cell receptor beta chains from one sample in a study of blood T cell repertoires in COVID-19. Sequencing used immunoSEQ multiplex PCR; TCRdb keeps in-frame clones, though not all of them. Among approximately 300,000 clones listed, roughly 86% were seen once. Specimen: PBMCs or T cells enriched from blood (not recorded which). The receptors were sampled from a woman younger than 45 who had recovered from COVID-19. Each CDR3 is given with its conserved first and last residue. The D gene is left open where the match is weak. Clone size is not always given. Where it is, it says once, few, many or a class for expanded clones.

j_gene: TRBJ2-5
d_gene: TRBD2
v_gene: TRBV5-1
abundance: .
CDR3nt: TGCGCCAGCAGCTTGGAGACTAGCGGGAGCCGAGAGACCCAGTACTTC
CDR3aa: CASSLETSGSRETQYF

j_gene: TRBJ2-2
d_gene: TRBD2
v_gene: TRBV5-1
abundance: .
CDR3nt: TGCGCCAGCAGCTTAACTAGCGGGAGCATGTACGCCGGGGAGCTGTTTTTT
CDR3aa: CASSLTSGSMYAGELFF

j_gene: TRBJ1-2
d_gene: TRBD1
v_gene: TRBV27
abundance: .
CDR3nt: TGTGCCAGCAGTTTCAGGAATTTAGTCGGCTTAGTAGGGGGCGCCTATGGCTACACCTTC
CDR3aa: CASSFRNLVGLVGGAYGYTF

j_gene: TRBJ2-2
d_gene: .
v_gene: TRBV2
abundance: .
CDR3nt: TGTGCCAGCAGCGGACTTGGGACAACGAACACCGGGGAGCTGTTTTTT
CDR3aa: CASSGLGTTNTGELFF

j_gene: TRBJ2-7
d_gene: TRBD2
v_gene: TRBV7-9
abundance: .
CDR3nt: TGTGCCAGCAGCTTAGGGGCAGGGACTAGCGGGAGCTACGAGCAGTACTTC
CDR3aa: CASSLGAGTSGSYEQYF

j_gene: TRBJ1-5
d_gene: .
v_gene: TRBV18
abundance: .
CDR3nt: TGTGCCAGCTCACCGGGGGGGTTAAACTTCAATCAGCCCCAGCATTTT
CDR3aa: CASSPGGLNFNQPQHF

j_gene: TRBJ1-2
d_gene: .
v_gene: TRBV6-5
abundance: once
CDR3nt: TGTGCCAGTAACTCTGCCGTACGGTCCGATGGCTACACCTTC
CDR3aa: CASNSAVRSDGYTF

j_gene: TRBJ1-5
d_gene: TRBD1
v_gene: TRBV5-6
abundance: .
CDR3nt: TGTGCCAGCAGCTTCGGTATGGGACAGGGATGGCAGCCCCAGCATTTT
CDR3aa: CASSFGMGQGWQPQHF

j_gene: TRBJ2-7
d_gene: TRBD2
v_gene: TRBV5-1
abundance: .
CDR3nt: TGCGCCAGCAGCTTGGTGGGGACTAGCGCCAGGTACGAGCAGTACTTC
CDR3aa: CASSLVGTSARYEQYF

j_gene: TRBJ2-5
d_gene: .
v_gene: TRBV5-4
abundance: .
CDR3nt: TGTGCCAGCAGCCAGAGCACAGGGAGAACGACCCAGTACTTC
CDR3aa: CASSQSTGRTTQYF

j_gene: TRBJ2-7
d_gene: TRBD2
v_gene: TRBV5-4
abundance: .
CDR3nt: TGTGCCAGCAGCCCGGGTGGGGGGGAGGTCTCCTACGAGCAGTACTTC
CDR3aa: CASSPGGGEVSYEQYF

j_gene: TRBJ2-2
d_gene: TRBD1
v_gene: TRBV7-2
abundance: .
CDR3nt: TGTGCCAGCATGCGGACAGGGGGCTACACCGGGGAGCTGTTTTTT
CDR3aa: CASMRTGGYTGELFF

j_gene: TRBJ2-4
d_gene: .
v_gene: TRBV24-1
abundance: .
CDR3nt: TGTGCCACCGCCGGCAGCGTGGGAAACATTCAGTACTTC
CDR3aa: CATAGSVGNIQYF

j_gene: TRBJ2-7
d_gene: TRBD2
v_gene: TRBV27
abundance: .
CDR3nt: TGTGCCAGCAGTTTAGCTAGCGGGAGCTCCTACGAGCAGTACTTC
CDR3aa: CASSLASGSSYEQYF

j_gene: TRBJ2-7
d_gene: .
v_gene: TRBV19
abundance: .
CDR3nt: TGTGCCAGTAGTATCTGGGCGGGGTCAGACTACGAGCAGTACTTC
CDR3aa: CASSIWAGSDYEQYF

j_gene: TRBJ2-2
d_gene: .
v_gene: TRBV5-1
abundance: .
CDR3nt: TGCGCCGGCAGCAGTCTAGACCGAAAAACCGGGGAGCTGTTTTTT
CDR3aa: CAGSSLDRKTGELFF

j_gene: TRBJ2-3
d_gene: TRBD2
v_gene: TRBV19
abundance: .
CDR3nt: TGTGCCAGTAGTTATTCCCCTCAAGCGGGAGTGGGCCAGGATACGCAGTATTTT
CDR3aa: CASSYSPQAGVGQDTQYF

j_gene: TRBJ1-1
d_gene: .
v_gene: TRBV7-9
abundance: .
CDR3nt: TGTGCCAGCAGCTCTTTGACTGGTAACACTGAAGCTTTCTTT
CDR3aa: CASSSLTGNTEAFF

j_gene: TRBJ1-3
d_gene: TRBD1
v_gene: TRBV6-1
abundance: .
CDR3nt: TGTGCCAGCAGTACAGGGGGTGGAAACACCATATATTTT
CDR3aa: CASSTGGGNTIYF

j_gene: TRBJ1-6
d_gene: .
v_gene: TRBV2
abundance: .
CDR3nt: TGTGCCAGCAGTGTGGCGGTGCCGCCTCGGGCCCTCCACTTT
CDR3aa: CASSVAVPPRALHF

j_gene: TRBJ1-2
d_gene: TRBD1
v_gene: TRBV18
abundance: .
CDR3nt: TGTGCCAGCTCACCTCTACAGGGGCAGGACGGCTACACCTTC
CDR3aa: CASSPLQGQDGYTF

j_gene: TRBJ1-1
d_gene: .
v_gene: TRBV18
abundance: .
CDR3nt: TGTGCCAGCTCACCATGGGCAGACCAGAACACTGAAGCTTTCTTT
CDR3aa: CASSPWADQNTEAFF

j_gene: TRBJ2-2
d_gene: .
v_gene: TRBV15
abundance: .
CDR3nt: TGTGCCACCGCCCGAGGGCTGAACACCGGGGAGCTGTTTTTT
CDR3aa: CATARGLNTGELFF

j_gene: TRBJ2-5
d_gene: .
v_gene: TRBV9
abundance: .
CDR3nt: TGTGCCAGCAGCGTAGGAGTCGAAGAGACCCAGTACTTC
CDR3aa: CASSVGVEETQYF